Below are 22 T cell receptor beta chains sequenced from a single sample in a study of control samples from healthy donors and cancer patients. The protocol was immunoSEQ multiplex PCR, while the TCRdb copy is restricted to in-frame clones and leaves out a portion. The sample comprises approximately 140,000 clones, approximately 92% of which are singletons, and 11% rests with the top ten. The material sequenced was blood. The receptor source for this set is a man in his thirties or forties in good health.

The genes are TRBV10-3 and TRBJ1-5, with no clear D. The germline gives CDR1 ENHRY, CDR2 SYGVKD. The CDR3 is 16 amino acids. Trimming took off 0 bases at V and 0 bases at J, with 9 bases between the two ends. CDR3 region: CAISESAGRSNQPQHF. In DNA, the CDR3 is TGTGCCATCAGTGAGTCGGCGGGTCGTAGCAATCAGCCCCAGCATTTT.

The rearrangement joins TRBV11-2 to TRBJ2-4, with D unresolved. The CDR3 runs to 12 residues. Germline CDR1 reads SGHAT; CDR2 reads FQNNGV. V lost 5 bases and J lost 5, with 7 bases in between. The CDR3, as DNA: TGTGCCAGCAGCCCGGCGGAAAACATTCAGTACTTC. Amino acid sequence: CASSPAENIQYF.

The V call is TRBV6-5, the J call TRBJ1-1; D uncertain. CDR3 length: 11 amino acids. The germline gives CDR1 MNHEY, CDR2 SVGAGI. V dropped 6 bases and J dropped 0 bases, with 2 bases sitting between them. The CDR3 here is CASRMNTEAFF. CDR3 coding DNA: TGTGCCAGCAGGATGAACACTGAAGCTTTCTTT.

This sequence joins TRBV5-6 and TRBJ1-1; D uncertain. CDR1 is SGHDT and CDR2 is YYEEEE in the germline V gene. CDR3 length equals 12 residues. Trimming left V 1 base short and J 7 bases short, with 8 bases between. The DNA of the CDR3 is TGTGCCAGCAGCTTGCTCACGGGTGAAGCTTTCTTT. It specifies CASSLLTGEAFF. Combining the CDR3 with reference TRBV5-6 and TRBJ1-1 gives the whole variable domain DAGVTQSPTHLIKTRGQQVTLRCSPKSGHDTVSWYQQALGQGPQFIFQYYEEEERQRGNFPDRFSGHQFPNYSSELNVNALLLGDSALYLCASSLLTGEAFFGQGTRLTVV.

The V gene is TRBV7-3, the J gene TRBJ2-7; a possible D gene is TRBD1 (5 bases). V lost 3 bases to trimming and J lost 1 base, with 7 bases between them. This CDR3 region has 13 residues. CDR1 is SGHTA and CDR2 is FQGTGA in the germline V gene. The CDR3 loop is CASSFKGSYEQYF. Here the CDR3 DNA reads TGTGCCAGCAGCTTCAAGGGGTCCTACGAGCAGTACTTC.

The CDR3 reads CASSLSGEMNTEAFF. The DNA for the CDR3 is TGTGCCAGCAGTTTGTCCGGCGAAATGAACACTGAAGCTTTCTTT. The V call is TRBV28, the J call TRBJ1-1; D is unclear. The ends were cut back, 3 bases at V and 0 bases at J, with 11 bases in the middle. Germline CDR1 is MDHEN and CDR2 is SYDVKM. CDR3 length: 15 amino acids.

The genes are TRBV28 and TRBJ1-1; D is uncertain. This CDR3 comprises 15 residues. Deletions cut 1 base from V and 1 base from J, with 10 bases between. Per the germline V gene, CDR1 is MDHEN and CDR2 is SYDVKM. As DNA, the CDR3 is TGTGCCAGCAGTTTATTTGCAGACCAGAACACTGAAGCTTTCTTT. This sequence encodes CASSLFADQNTEAFF. Drawing the rest from reference TRBV28 and TRBJ1-1, the complete variable domain is DVKVTQSSRYLVKRTGEKVFLECVQDMDHENMFWYRQDPGLGLRLIYFSYDVKMKEKGDIPEGYSVSREKKERFSLILESASTNQTSMYLCASSLFADQNTEAFFGQGTRLTVV.

In DNA, the CDR3 is TGTGCCAGCAGTTACCTCCGGGGGCACAGTGGCTACACCTTC. This translates into CASSYLRGHSGYTF. The chain couples TRBV28 to TRBJ1-2; a possible D gene is TRBD1 (6 bases). V shed 4 bases and J shed 7 bases, with 16 bases lying between them. Germline V gives CDR1 MDHEN, CDR2 SYDVKM. The CDR3 sequence is 14 residues long.

The rearrangement links TRBV29-1 to TRBJ1-4; 9 positions match TRBD1. The CDR3 contains 14 residues. J lost 8 bases, V lost 7 bases, and 11 bases had no gene match. Germline CDR1 is SQVTM and CDR2 is ANQGSEA. In DNA form, the CDR3 reads TGCAGCGCCCAATCCGGGACAGGGAACGAAAAACTGTTTTTT. Residues: CSAQSGTGNEKLFF.

The chain combines TRBV19 with TRBJ2-6; D gene unclear. The germline V gene encodes CDR1 LNHDA and CDR2 SQIVND (reference sequence). Trimming stripped 9 bases from V and 4 bases from J, with 10 bases between. The CDR3 extends over 13 amino acids. CDR3 bases: TGTGCCAGCTCCGTTGGGGGGGCCAACGTCCTGACTTTC. It yields the protein CASSVGGANVLTF.

V and J are TRBV15 and TRBJ1-4; no firm D call. There are 15 residues in the CDR3. The germline V and J ends were trimmed by 5 bases and 0 bases, with 10 bases remaining between them. Germline CDR1 LNHNV, CDR2 YYDKDF (reference sequence). CDR3 region: CATSVGVTTNEKLFF. The CDR3 bases are TGTGCCACCAGCGTCGGGGTCACAACTAATGAAAAACTGTTTTTT.

The chain employs TRBV19 and TRBJ1-5; 7 bases agree with TRBD1. The V and J ends lost 3 bases and 1 base, in that order; junction bases with no gene match: 6. The germline CDR1 and CDR2 sequences are LNHDA and SQIVND (reference sequence). CDR3 length: 16 residues. The CDR3 region is CASSIDSTGSNQPQHF. Written as DNA, the CDR3 is TGTGCCAGTAGTATCGACTCGACAGGGAGCAATCAGCCCCAGCATTTT. The complete variable domain, with remaining parts taken from reference TRBV19 and TRBJ1-5, reads DGGITQSPKYLFRKEGQNVTLSCEQNLNHDAMYWYRQDPGQGLRLIYYSQIVNDFQKGDIAEGYSVSREKKESFPLTVTSAQKNPTAFYLCASSIDSTGSNQPQHFGDGTRLSIL.

V is TRBV7-2 and J is TRBJ1-2; D is ambiguous. The germline gives CDR1 SGHTA, CDR2 FQGNSA. The ends were cut back, 1 base at V and 7 bases at J, with 10 bases in the middle. This CDR3 is built from 13 residues. In DNA form, the CDR3 reads TGTGCCAGCAGCTTAGGTGGAATTGGTGGCTACACCTTC. Translation: CASSLGGIGGYTF.

The chain combines TRBV5-4 with TRBJ1-1; TRBD1 matches at 7 bases. CDR3 size: 15 residues. The junction had 4 bases not matched to a gene; V was cut back by 0 bases and J by 2 bases. The germline V gene encodes CDR1 SGHNT and CDR2 YYREEE (reference sequence). The CDR3 spells CASSLVTGFNTEAFF. In nucleotides, the CDR3 is TGTGCCAGCAGCTTGGTGACAGGGTTTAACACTGAAGCTTTCTTT.

The rearrangement uses TRBV6-5 and TRBJ1-1; TRBD1 might be the D (6 bases). Germline V gene lookup returns CDR1 MNHEY and CDR2 SVGAGI. The CDR3 totals 15 residues. Trimming removed 6 bases at V and 3 bases at J, with 17 bases between. In nucleotides, the CDR3 is TGTGCCAGCAGGCATCAGGGCAGGGGAGACACTGAAGCTTTCTTT. Translating it yields CASRHQGRGDTEAFF.

The chain is built from TRBV6-2 or TRBV6-3 and TRBJ2-3; D ambiguous. The CDR3 runs 16 residues. Germline V gene lookup returns CDR1 MNHEY and CDR2 SVGEGT. V was pared by 5 bases and J by 2 bases, with 17 bases between. CDR3: CASSLFVSTNTDTQYF. The CDR3 DNA reads TGTGCCAGCAGTCTCTTTGTTAGCACGAACACAGATACGCAGTATTTT.

The V and J genes are TRBV23-1 and TRBJ2-1, with 8 positions matching TRBD1. TRBV23-1 is flagged as an ORF with uncertain function. The CDR3 is 24 residues long. V trimming: 4 bases; J trimming: 7 bases; junction bases outside the gene matches: 36. DNA of the CDR3: TGCGCCAGCAGTCCAACACTGGACAGGGATCGTCGCGTGTGGGCGGGTAGAGATGATAATGAGCAGTTCTTC. Its protein product is CASSPTLDRDRRVWAGRDDNEQFF.

The rearrangement joins TRBV18 to TRBJ1-4; D not certain. The CDR3 runs to 13 residues. Trimming stripped 3 bases from V and 6 bases from J, with 8 bases between. CDR1 is KGHSH, CDR2 LQKENI, per germline. CDR3 nucleotides: TGTGCCAGCTCACCCCGGTTAGATGAAAAACTGTTTTTT. It codes for CASSPRLDEKLFF. The full variable domain, completed using reference TRBV18 and TRBJ1-4, is NAGVMQNPRHLVRRRGQEARLRCSPMKGHSHVYWYRQLPEEGLKFMVYLQKENIIDESGMPKERFSAEFPKEGPSILRIQQVVRGDSAAYFCASSPRLDEKLFFGSGTQLSVL.

This clone was recorded a few times. The V call is TRBV9, the J call TRBJ1-5, with 7 bases aligning to TRBD1. Trimming cost V 0 bases and J 6 bases; bases outside gene matches: 3. The CDR3 is 14 amino acids. CDR1 and CDR2 from the germline V gene are SGDLS and YYNGEE. CDR3 sequence: CASSVGQGGQPQHF. CDR3 DNA: TGTGCCAGCAGCGTAGGACAGGGAGGTCAGCCCCAGCATTTT.

This clone was seen once. The chain employs TRBV19 and TRBJ1-6; D is unresolved. Germline-derived CDR1 and CDR2 are LNHDA and SQIVND (reference sequence). The CDR3 covers 15 residues. Between the trimmed V and J ends, which lost 7 bases and 7 bases, there was a span of 17 bases. The CDR3 region is CASNSLRTENSPLHF. CDR3 sequence (DNA): TGTGCCAGTAATTCTTTACGGACGGAGAATTCACCCCTCCACTTT.

The V gene is TRBV4-1, the J gene TRBJ2-3, with a possible D match to TRBD2 (5 bases). V gave up 1 base and J gave up 2 bases, with 10 bases separating them. Germline-derived CDR1 and CDR2 are MGHRA and YSYEKL. The CDR3 has 15 amino acids. CDR3 nucleotides: TGCGCCAGCAGCCAAGGTGGGAGCAACACAGATACGCAGTATTTT. Its protein is CASSQGGSNTDTQYF.

This sequence joins TRBV4-1 and TRBJ1-2; D might be TRBD1 (6 bases). The germline V gene encodes CDR1 MGHRA and CDR2 YSYEKL. The CDR3 is 14 amino acids. The V and J ends lost 4 bases and 4 bases respectively, with 13 bases between them. CDR3 region: CASSPARTAYGYTF. CDR3 DNA: TGCGCCAGCAGCCCTGCCCGGACAGCCTATGGCTACACCTTC.